This entry lists 5 T cell receptor beta chains sequenced from one sample in a study of blood T cell repertoires in COVID-19. This table comes from immunoSEQ multiplex PCR, and its TCRdb copy is limited to in-frame clones, with some not included. In the table there are some 210,000 clones, roughly 86% of which are singletons. The sequenced material came from peripheral blood. The receptors were sampled from a woman aged 40 to 50 with acute or convalescent COVID-19.

V gene TRBV27 combines with J gene TRBJ1-5; D perhaps matches TRBD1 (6 bases). Trimming pared 6 bases from V and 5 bases from J, leaving 17 bases between. Germline lookup yields CDR1 MNHEY and CDR2 SMNVEV (reference sequence). This CDR3 contains 15 residues. The CDR3: CASRTGTLQDQPQHF. In DNA form, the CDR3 reads TGTGCCAGCAGAACCGGGACACTGCAAGATCAGCCCCAGCATTTT.

This clone occurred once. The chain combines TRBV27 with TRBJ2-1, with 8 nucleotides matching TRBD1. J lost 9 bases, V lost 1 base, and 8 bases had no gene match. This CDR3 is built from 15 residues. Per germline, CDR1 MNHEY and CDR2 SMNVEV (reference sequence). DNA for the CDR3: TGTGCCAGCAGTTTATTTCCGGACAGGGATGGTGAGCAGTTCTTC. This encodes CASSLFPDRDGEQFF.

The chain uses TRBV30 and TRBJ2-7; 9 nucleotides agree with TRBD2. CDR1 is GTSNPN, CDR2 SVGIG, per germline (reference sequence). V dropped 1 base and J dropped 13; count of bases not matched to a gene: 5. The CDR3 loop spans 11 amino acids. CDR3: CAWSDGGRVYF. CDR3 in DNA: TGTGCCTGGAGTGATGGCGGGAGGGTATACTTC.

The rearrangement uses TRBV5-1 and TRBJ2-1, with 9 bases identical to TRBD1. Trimming took 5 bases from V and 3 from J; bases not matched to a gene: 6. This CDR3 region has 15 residues. Germline loops: CDR1 SGHRS, CDR2 YFSETQ. The CDR3 sequence is CASRLGQGLYNEQFF. In nucleotides, the CDR3 is TGCGCCAGCAGACTTGGACAGGGGCTCTACAATGAGCAGTTCTTC. Supplemented by reference TRBV5-1 and TRBJ2-1, the full variable domain reads KAGVTQTPRYLIKTRGQQVTLSCSPISGHRSVSWYQQTPGQGLQFLFEYFSETQRNKGNFPGRFSGRQFSNSRSEMNVSTLELGDSALYLCASRLGQGLYNEQFFGPGTRLTVL.

The rearrangement links TRBV6-6 to TRBJ1-5; 7 positions agree with TRBD1. The CDR3 loop spans 16 amino acids. Germline V gene lookup returns CDR1 MNHNY and CDR2 SVGAGI (reference sequence). V was pared by 3 bases and J by 3 bases, with 8 bases of the junction left unmatched. As DNA, the CDR3 is TGTGCCAGCAGTTATCACACAGGGGCTCCCAATCAGCCCCAGCATTTT. Amino acids: CASSYHTGAPNQPQHF.